The source of this T cell receptor (beta chain) is a study of blood T cell repertoires in COVID-19. The wider study: Material from acute and convalescent COVID-19 was sourced from the United States, Italy and Spain. PBMCs, B-cell-depleted T cells, or T cells provided the cDNA or gDNA that made up the material.

The germline gives CDR1 SNHLY, CDR2 FYNNEI. This CDR3 region has 13 residues. V was trimmed by 6 bases and J by 4 bases, leaving 10 bases between them. Source study methods: Using reference gene primer amplification, nucleated cell counts were estimated. Only in-frame clones appear in the TCRdb table, and some are missing; sequencing was by immunoSEQ multiplex PCR. V and J calls and clone size are given by that table; D and trimming were obtained from the DNA. In the table there are about 180,000 clones, 82% of which are singletons. The TCR originated in a woman in her sixties or seventies with acute or convalescent COVID-19. The V call is TRBV2, the J call TRBJ1-5, with a weak D call TRBD1 (5 bases). The sample was peripheral blood. DNA for the CDR3: TGTGCCAGCAGCCTGGACAAAAATCAGCCCCAGCATTTT. Protein sequence: CASSLDKNQPQHF.